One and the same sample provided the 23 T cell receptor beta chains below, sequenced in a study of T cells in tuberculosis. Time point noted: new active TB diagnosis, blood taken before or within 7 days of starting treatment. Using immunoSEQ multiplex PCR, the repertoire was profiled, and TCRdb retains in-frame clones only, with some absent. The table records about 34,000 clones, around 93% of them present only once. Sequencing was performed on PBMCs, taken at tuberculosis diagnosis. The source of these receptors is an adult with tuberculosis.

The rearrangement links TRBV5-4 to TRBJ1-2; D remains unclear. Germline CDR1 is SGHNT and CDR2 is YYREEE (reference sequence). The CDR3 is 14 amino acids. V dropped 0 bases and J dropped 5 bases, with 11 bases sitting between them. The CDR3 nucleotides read TGTGCCAGCAGCTTGGGTCCACAGCAATATGGCTACACCTTC. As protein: CASSLGPQQYGYTF.

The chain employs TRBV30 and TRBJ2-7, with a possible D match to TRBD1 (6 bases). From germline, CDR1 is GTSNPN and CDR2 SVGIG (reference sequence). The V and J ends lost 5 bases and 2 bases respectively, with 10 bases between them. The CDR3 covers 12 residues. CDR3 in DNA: TGTGCCTGGGGGGACAAAACCTACGAGCAGTACTTC. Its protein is CAWGDKTYEQYF.

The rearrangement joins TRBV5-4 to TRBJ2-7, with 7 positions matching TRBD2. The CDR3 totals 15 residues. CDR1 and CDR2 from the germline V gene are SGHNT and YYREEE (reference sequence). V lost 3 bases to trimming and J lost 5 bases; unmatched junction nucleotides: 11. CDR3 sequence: CASSSLGTGGNEQYF. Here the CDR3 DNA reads TGTGCCAGCAGCTCATTAGGGACCGGGGGGAACGAGCAGTACTTC.

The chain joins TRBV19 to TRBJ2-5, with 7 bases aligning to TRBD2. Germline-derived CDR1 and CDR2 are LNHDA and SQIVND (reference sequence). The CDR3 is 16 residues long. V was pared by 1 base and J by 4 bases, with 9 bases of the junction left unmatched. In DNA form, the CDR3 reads TGTGCCAGTAGTATAGGGGCGGGGGTTCTGGGAGAGACCCAGTACTTC. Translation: CASSIGAGVLGETQYF.

CDR3 residues: CASSLVSKNTEAFF. Here the CDR3 DNA reads TGTGCCAGCAGCCTTGTGAGTAAGAACACTGAAGCTTTCTTT. This rearrangement joins TRBV5-4 to TRBJ1-1; D remains unclear. The germline V gene encodes CDR1 SGHNT and CDR2 YYREEE (reference sequence). Trimming left V 4 bases short and J 1 base short, with 11 bases between. The CDR3 has 14 residues.

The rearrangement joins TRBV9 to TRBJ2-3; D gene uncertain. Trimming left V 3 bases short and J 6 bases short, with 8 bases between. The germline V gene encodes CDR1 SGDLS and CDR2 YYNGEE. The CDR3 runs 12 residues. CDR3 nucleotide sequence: TGTGCCAGCAGCGACCGAGCGGATACGCAGTATTTT. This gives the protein CASSDRADTQYF.

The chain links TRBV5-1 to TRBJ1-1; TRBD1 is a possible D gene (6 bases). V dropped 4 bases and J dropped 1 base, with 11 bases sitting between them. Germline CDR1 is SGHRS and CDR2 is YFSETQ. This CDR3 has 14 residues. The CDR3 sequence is CASSLQTGNTEAFF. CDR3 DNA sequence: TGCGCCAGCAGCCTTCAGACAGGGAACACTGAAGCTTTCTTT.

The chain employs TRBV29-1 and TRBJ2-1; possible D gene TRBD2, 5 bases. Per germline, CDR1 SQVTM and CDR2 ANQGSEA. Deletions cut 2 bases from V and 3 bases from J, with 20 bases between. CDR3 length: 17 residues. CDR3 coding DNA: TGCAGCGTTGAAAATCCCCGTCCGGGGTCAATCTACAATGAGCAGTTCTTC. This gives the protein CSVENPRPGSIYNEQFF.

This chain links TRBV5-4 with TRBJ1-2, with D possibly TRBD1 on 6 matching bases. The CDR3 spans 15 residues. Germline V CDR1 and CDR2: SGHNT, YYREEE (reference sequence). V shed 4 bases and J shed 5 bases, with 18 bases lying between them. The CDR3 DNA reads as TGTGCCAGCAGCAGGGCCCGGGACACGAAATATGGCTACACCTTC. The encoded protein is CASSRARDTKYGYTF.

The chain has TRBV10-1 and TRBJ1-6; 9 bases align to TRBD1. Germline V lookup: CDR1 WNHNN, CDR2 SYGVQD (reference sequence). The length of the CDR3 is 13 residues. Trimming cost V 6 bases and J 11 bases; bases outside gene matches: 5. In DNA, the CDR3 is TGCGCCAGCAGCCGGGACAGGGACGCACCCCTCCACTTT. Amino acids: CASSRDRDAPLHF.

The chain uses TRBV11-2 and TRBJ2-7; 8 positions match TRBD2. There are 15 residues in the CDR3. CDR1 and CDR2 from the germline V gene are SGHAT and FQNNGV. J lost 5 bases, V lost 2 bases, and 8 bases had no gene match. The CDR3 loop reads CASSLSGTRSNEQYF. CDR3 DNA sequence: TGTGCCAGCAGCTTAAGCGGGACTAGATCGAACGAGCAGTACTTC.

The chain's CDR3 is CSARDNGYTF. The CDR3 region has the DNA TGCAGTGCTAGAGATAATGGCTACACCTTC. The rearrangement uses TRBV20-1 and TRBJ1-2; no reliable D call. Germline V lookup: CDR1 DFQATT, CDR2 SNEGSKA (reference sequence). The CDR3 is 10 residues long. V dropped 0 bases and J dropped 6 bases, with 2 bases sitting between them.

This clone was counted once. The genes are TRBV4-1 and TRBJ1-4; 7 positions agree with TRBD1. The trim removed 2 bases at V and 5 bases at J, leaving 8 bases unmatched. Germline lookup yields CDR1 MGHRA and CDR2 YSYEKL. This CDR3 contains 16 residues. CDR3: CASSQLFGTDNEKLFF. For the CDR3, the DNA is TGCGCCAGCAGCCAATTGTTTGGGACAGACAATGAAAAACTGTTTTTT.

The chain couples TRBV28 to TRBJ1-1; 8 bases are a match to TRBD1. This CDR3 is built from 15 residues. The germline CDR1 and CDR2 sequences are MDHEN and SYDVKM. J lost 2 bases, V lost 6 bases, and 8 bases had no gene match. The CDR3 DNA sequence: TGTGCCAGCAGACAGTACAGGGGGGCAAACACTGAAGCTTTCTTT. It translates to CASRQYRGANTEAFF.

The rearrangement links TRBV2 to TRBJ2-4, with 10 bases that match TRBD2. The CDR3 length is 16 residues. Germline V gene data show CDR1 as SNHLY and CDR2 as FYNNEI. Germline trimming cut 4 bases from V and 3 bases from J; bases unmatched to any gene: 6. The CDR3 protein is CASSGSGGRDKNIQYF. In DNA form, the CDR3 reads TGTGCCAGCAGTGGTAGCGGGGGGCGGGACAAAAACATTCAGTACTTC.

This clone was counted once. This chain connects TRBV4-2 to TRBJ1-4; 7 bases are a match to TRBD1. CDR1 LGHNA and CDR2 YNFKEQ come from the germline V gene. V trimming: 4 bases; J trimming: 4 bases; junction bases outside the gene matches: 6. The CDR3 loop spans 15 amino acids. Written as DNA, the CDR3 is TGTGCCAGCAGCCCCTGGACAGGTGTTAATGAAAAACTGTTTTTT. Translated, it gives CASSPWTGVNEKLFF.

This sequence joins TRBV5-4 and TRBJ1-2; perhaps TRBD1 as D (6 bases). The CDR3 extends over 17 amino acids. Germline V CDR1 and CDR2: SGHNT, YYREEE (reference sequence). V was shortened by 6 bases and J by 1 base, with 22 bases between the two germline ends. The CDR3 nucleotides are TGTGCCAGCACCGCAGGACAGCCCTTACTAGTTAACTATGGCTACACCTTC. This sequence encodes CASTAGQPLLVNYGYTF.

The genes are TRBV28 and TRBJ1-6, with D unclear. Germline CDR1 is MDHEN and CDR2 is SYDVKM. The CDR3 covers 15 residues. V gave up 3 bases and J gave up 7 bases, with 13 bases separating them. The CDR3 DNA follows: TGTGCCAGCAGTTTTGCGCGTAACTTGAATTCACCCCTCCACTTT. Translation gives CASSFARNLNSPLHF. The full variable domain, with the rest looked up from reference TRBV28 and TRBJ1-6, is DVKVTQSSRYLVKRTGEKVFLECVQDMDHENMFWYRQDPGLGLRLIYFSYDVKMKEKGDIPEGYSVSREKKERFSLILESASTNQTSMYLCASSFARNLNSPLHFGNGTRLTVT.

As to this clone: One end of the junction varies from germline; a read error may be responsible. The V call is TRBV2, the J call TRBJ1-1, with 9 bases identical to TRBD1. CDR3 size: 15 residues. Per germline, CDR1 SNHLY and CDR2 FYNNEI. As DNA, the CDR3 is TGTGCCAGCAGTGAAGGACAGGGGGGGAACCCTGAAGCTTTCTTT. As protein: CASSEGQGGNPEAFF.

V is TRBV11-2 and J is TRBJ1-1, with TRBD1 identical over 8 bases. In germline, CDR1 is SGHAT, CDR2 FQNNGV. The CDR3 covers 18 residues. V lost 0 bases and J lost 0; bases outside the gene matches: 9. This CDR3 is CASSLEGGGTGVNTEAFF. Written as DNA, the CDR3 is TGTGCCAGCAGCTTAGAGGGGGGAGGGACAGGTGTGAACACTGAAGCTTTCTTT.

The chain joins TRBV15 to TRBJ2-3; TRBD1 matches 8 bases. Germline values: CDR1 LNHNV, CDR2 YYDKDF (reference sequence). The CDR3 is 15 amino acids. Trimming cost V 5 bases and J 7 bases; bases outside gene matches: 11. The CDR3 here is CATSPRRDRRNTQYF. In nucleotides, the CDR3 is TGTGCCACCAGCCCGAGGAGGGACAGGAGGAATACGCAGTATTTT.

CDR3 DNA: TGTGCCAGCAGCCAAGATTCCCAGGGTAGTGGAAAACTGTTTTTT. Its protein product is CASSQDSQGSGKLFF. The chain links TRBV14 to TRBJ1-4, with D tentatively TRBD1 (5 bases). The CDR3 covers 15 residues. Per germline, CDR1 SGHDN and CDR2 FVKESK. Trimming stripped 0 bases from V and 10 bases from J, with 15 bases between. Full variable domain (remainder filled in from reference TRBV14 and TRBJ1-4): EAGVTQFPSHSVIEKGQTVTLRCDPISGHDNLYWYRRVMGKEIKFLLHFVKESKQDESGMPNNRFLAERTGGTYSTLKVQPAELEDSGVYFCASSQDSQGSGKLFFGSGTQLSVL.

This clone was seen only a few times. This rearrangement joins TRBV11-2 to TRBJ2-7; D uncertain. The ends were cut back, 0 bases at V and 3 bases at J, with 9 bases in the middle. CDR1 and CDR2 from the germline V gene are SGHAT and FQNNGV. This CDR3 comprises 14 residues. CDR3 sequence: CASSLDRFDYEQYV. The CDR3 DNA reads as TGTGCCAGCAGCTTAGACAGGTTTGACTACGAGCAGTACGTC.